These 8 T cell receptor beta chains were sequenced from one sample in a study of blood T cell repertoires in COVID-19. Some clones are missing from TCRdb's copy, which holds only in-frame ones; the method was immunoSEQ multiplex PCR. The sample yields around 130,000 clones, around 82% seen once. The sequenced sample was peripheral blood. The receptors were gathered from a human donor in a cohort sampled during active COVID-19.

This clone was seen a few times. The CDR3 spells CASRLTGTDTQYF. The CDR3 DNA follows: TGTGCCAGTCGCTTGACGGGGACAGATACGCAGTATTTT. The chain recombines TRBV19 with TRBJ2-3, with D possibly TRBD2 on 5 matching bases. The CDR3 is 13 residues long. Germline assignment: CDR1 LNHDA and CDR2 SQIVND (reference sequence). Between the trimmed V and J ends, which lost 8 bases and 3 bases, there was a span of 12 bases.

This chain connects TRBV18 to TRBJ2-3; D perhaps matches TRBD2 (7 bases). This CDR3 is built from 15 residues. Germline-derived CDR1 and CDR2 are KGHSH and LQKENI. V lost 4 bases and J 5 bases, leaving 16 bases between the germline ends. Here the CDR3 DNA reads TGTGCCAGCTCACAAAGGGGGGGGCCAGAAGATACGCAGTATTTT. Its translation: CASSQRGGPEDTQYF. Combining the CDR3 with reference TRBV18 and TRBJ2-3 gives the whole variable domain NAGVMQNPRHLVRRRGQEARLRCSPMKGHSHVYWYRQLPEEGLKFMVYLQKENIIDESGMPKERFSAEFPKEGPSILRIQQVVRGDSAAYFCASSQRGGPEDTQYFGPGTRLTVL.

The gene calls are TRBV23-1 and TRBJ2-2; the D gene is possibly TRBD2 (5 bases). TRBV23-1 is an ORF, and what it does is uncertain. The V and J ends lost 3 bases and 0 bases respectively, with 11 bases between them. There are 16 residues in the CDR3. This CDR3 is CASSHSRASNTGELFF. In DNA, the CDR3 is TGCGCCAGCAGTCACTCGAGGGCTTCGAACACCGGGGAGCTGTTTTTT.

The rearrangement joins TRBV5-6 to TRBJ2-3; 7 bases are shared with TRBD1. Trimming at V came to 4 bases and at J to 2 bases, leaving 7 bases not matched to a gene. The CDR3 contains 15 residues. Germline CDR1 is SGHDT and CDR2 is YYEEEE. The CDR3 nucleotides are TGTGCCAGCAGCGATACAGGGGACCCCACAGATACGCAGTATTTT. Protein product: CASSDTGDPTDTQYF.

Regarding this clone: Sequence at one end of the junction differs from germline and may be a read error. This CDR3 is CASSEKGASGVRGF. In DNA, the CDR3 is TGTGCCAGCAGTGAAAAAGGAGCTAGCGGGGTTCGTGGCTTC. The chain recombines TRBV2 with TRBJ2-7, with 9 bases fitting TRBD2. The CDR3 runs 14 residues. The V gene's germline CDR1 is SNHLY and CDR2 FYNNEI.

This chain connects TRBV3-1 (or the pseudogene TRBV3-2) to TRBJ2-2; TRBD1 matches 7 bases. Germline trimming cut 4 bases from V and 4 bases from J; bases unmatched to any gene: 3. This CDR3 comprises 14 residues. CDR1 is LGHDT and CDR2 is YNNKEL in the germline V gene (reference sequence). CDR3 bases: TGTGCCAGCAGCCCGTGGACAGGCACCGGGGAGCTGTTTTTT. This sequence encodes CASSPWTGTGELFF.

The rearrangement uses TRBV7-6 and TRBJ1-1, with 7 bases lining up with TRBD1. CDR3 length equals 16 residues. V lost 0 bases and J lost 4; bases outside the gene matches: 8. CDR1 is SGHVS and CDR2 is FNYEAQ in the germline V gene. Written as DNA, the CDR3 is TGTGCCAGCAGCTTAGCTAGACAGGGAGTACCCACTGAAGCTTTCTTT. It is translated as CASSLARQGVPTEAFF.

This clone has just one count. The chain uses TRBV19 and TRBJ2-2; 7 positions match TRBD1. V lost 6 bases, J lost 1 base, and 2 bases stayed unmatched. The CDR3 has 14 amino acids. The germline CDR1 and CDR2 sequences are LNHDA and SQIVND (reference sequence). In DNA, the CDR3 is TGTGCCAGTAGAGGGACAGTGAACACCGGGGAGCTGTTTTTT. This sequence encodes CASRGTVNTGELFF.